This T cell receptor beta chain was obtained from a study of CD8 T cells in Susac syndrome. Peripheral blood CD8+ and CD4+ T cells were profiled by TCR beta sequencing. Trimming removed 0 bases from V and 11 bases from J; junction bases left unmatched: 7. CDR3 length: 14 amino acids. The germline CDR1 and CDR2 sequences are SGHTA and FQGNSA. An input of roughly 0.5 to 1 ug of RNA was subjected to reverse transcription using random hexamers. Amplification of TCR beta CDR3 across 54 Vbeta and 13 Jbeta was performed with immunoSEQ multiplex PCR. MiXCR, applied by TCRdb to the immunoSEQ multiplex PCR reads, yields one record per CDR3 protein. This table holds 120,000 to 150,000 distinct CDR3 sequences, approximately 95% found once.

The sample was CD4+ T cells from PBMCs. This sequence originates from a human donor with multiple sclerosis. The chain links TRBV7-2 to TRBJ1-1; 9 bases are shared with TRBD1. The CDR3, as DNA: TGTGCCAGCAGCTTAGCCGGACAGGGGACGATTGCTTTCTTT. This codes for CASSLAGQGTIAFF.